These 26 T cell receptor beta chains were sequenced from one sample in a study of shared clonotypes between healthy human individuals. Sequencing was performed with immunoSEQ multiplex PCR; in TCRdb, only in-frame clones are kept and a portion is missing. In the table there are approximately 440,000 clones, approximately 80% of which are singletons. Sequenced: PBMCs. These receptors all stem from a woman in her 40s in good health. Some clones in this sample may be carry-over from other donors' samples.

This sequence joins TRBV11-2 and TRBJ2-1, with no clear D. The CDR3 consists of 13 residues. The V gene lost 4 bases and the J gene lost 10 bases, with 14 bases spanning the gap. The germline V gene encodes CDR1 SGHAT and CDR2 FQNNGV. Here the CDR3 DNA reads TGTGCCAGCAGCTATGGATGGGGTGGCGAGCAGTTCTTC. The encoded protein is CASSYGWGGEQFF.

This sequence joins TRBV5-6 and TRBJ2-2; perhaps TRBD1 as D (5 bases). Germline assignment: CDR1 SGHDT and CDR2 YYEEEE. CDR3 size: 16 residues. With 4 bases removed from V and 0 bases from J, the gap between germline ends came to 13 bases. The CDR3 sequence: CASSGGLGANTGELFF. The DNA of the CDR3 is TGTGCCAGCAGCGGTGGTTTAGGGGCGAACACCGGGGAGCTGTTTTTT.

The rearrangement joins TRBV12-5 to TRBJ2-1; unclear D gene. Trimming stripped 6 bases from V and 5 bases from J, with 5 bases between. Germline V lookup: CDR1 LGHNT, CDR2 FRNRAP. The CDR3 contains 11 residues. The CDR3 DNA follows: TGTGCTAGTGGGGACGACAATGAGCAGTTCTTC. This gives the protein CASGDDNEQFF.

This clone is a singleton in its sample. V usage is TRBV4-3 and J usage is TRBJ2-2; no firm D call. Germline V CDR1 and CDR2: LGHNA, YSLEER. The CDR3 is 16 amino acids. Deletions cut 0 bases from V and 4 bases from J, with 12 bases between. The CDR3 loop reads CASSQDVGWGTGELFF. The CDR3 DNA follows: TGCGCCAGCAGCCAAGATGTAGGATGGGGCACCGGGGAGCTGTTTTTT.

The chain employs TRBV5-1 and TRBJ2-5; a possible D gene is TRBD2 (6 bases). V lost 0 bases to trimming and J lost 5 bases, with 14 bases between them. The CDR3 contains 15 residues. Germline V CDR1 and CDR2: SGHRS, YFSETQ. The CDR3 bases are TGCGCCAGCAGCTTGGGGGTTACCGCGGGGGAGACCCAGTACTTC. Translating it yields CASSLGVTAGETQYF. Full variable domain (missing parts from reference TRBV5-1 and TRBJ2-5): KAGVTQTPRYLIKTRGQQVTLSCSPISGHRSVSWYQQTPGQGLQFLFEYFSETQRNKGNFPGRFSGRQFSNSRSEMNVSTLELGDSALYLCASSLGVTAGETQYFGPGTRLLVL.

This chain connects TRBV9 to TRBJ2-1; TRBD1 agrees at 7 bases. From germline, CDR1 is SGDLS and CDR2 YYNGEE. Trimming at V came to 4 bases and at J to 5 bases, leaving 9 bases not matched to a gene. The CDR3 runs to 15 residues. The CDR3 loop reads CASSSRQGFNNEQFF. Here the CDR3 DNA reads TGTGCCAGCAGCTCCCGACAGGGATTCAACAATGAGCAGTTCTTC.

V usage is TRBV5-6 and J usage is TRBJ1-2; D may be TRBD1 (6 bases). This CDR3 contains 14 residues. Germline assignment: CDR1 SGHDT and CDR2 YYEEEE. Trimming pared 2 bases from V and 3 bases from J, leaving 11 bases between. CDR3 sequence: CASSFTGSDYGYTF. Here the CDR3 DNA reads TGTGCCAGCAGCTTCACAGGGTCCGACTATGGCTACACCTTC.

The chain combines TRBV30 with TRBJ2-3, with a weak D call TRBD2 (6 bases). Germline V gives CDR1 GTSNPN, CDR2 SVGIG (reference sequence). Trimming took off 5 bases at V and 8 bases at J, with 11 bases between the two ends. The CDR3 is 11 residues long. CDR3 loop: CAWETTSTQYF. The CDR3 DNA reads TGTGCCTGGGAAACGACTAGTACGCAGTATTTT.

This chain uses TRBV28 with TRBJ2-7; unclear D gene. Germline CDR1 reads MDHEN; CDR2 reads SYDVKM. The CDR3 spans 15 residues. V was cut by 6 bases and J by 0 bases, with 15 bases left in between. The CDR3 bases are TGTGCCAGCAGCAACTTGTCGAGGAGCTCCTACGAGCAGTACTTC. This encodes CASSNLSRSSYEQYF.

This chain joins TRBV5-6 and TRBJ2-1; TRBD2 is a possible D gene (6 bases). The V gene lost 4 bases and the J gene lost 4 bases, with 12 bases spanning the gap. CDR3 length: 14 amino acids. Germline CDR1 SGHDT, CDR2 YYEEEE. DNA for the CDR3: TGTGCCAGCAGCCGTGGACTACCGTACAATGAGCAGTTCTTC. Protein sequence: CASSRGLPYNEQFF.

The CDR3 sequence is CASSEGRLRRGEGYTF. In DNA, the CDR3 is TGTGCCAGCAGTGAGGGCCGCCTTCGGAGAGGGGAGGGCTACACCTTC. The rearrangement links TRBV2 to TRBJ1-2, with D perhaps matching TRBD1 (5 bases). V shed 3 bases and J shed 8 bases, with 22 bases lying between them. Germline V gene data show CDR1 as SNHLY and CDR2 as FYNNEI. CDR3 length: 16 residues.

The V and J genes are TRBV11-3 and TRBJ2-1, with D perhaps matching TRBD2 (5 bases). V lost 2 bases to trimming and J lost 7 bases, with 9 bases between them. The CDR3 sequence is 13 residues long. Looked up from germline, CDR1 is SGHNT and CDR2 is YENEEA. In DNA form, the CDR3 reads TGTGCCAGCAGCTTACTGTCGGGGAATGAGCAGTTCTTC. As protein: CASSLLSGNEQFF. Combining the CDR3 with reference TRBV11-3 and TRBJ2-1 gives the whole variable domain EAGVVQSPRYKIIEKKQPVAFWCNPISGHNTLYWYLQNLGQGPELLIRYENEEAVDDSQLPKDRFSAERLKGVDSTLKIQPAELGDSAVYLCASSLLSGNEQFFGPGTRLTVL.

This clone was seen once. The rearrangement joins TRBV10-2 to TRBJ2-7; no clear D. Trimming stripped 2 bases from V and 9 bases from J, with 14 bases between. Germline-derived CDR1 and CDR2 are WSHSY and SAAADI. This CDR3 region has 13 residues. CDR3 loop: CASSEDTSFSQYF. The CDR3 coding sequence is TGCGCCAGCAGTGAGGACACCAGTTTTTCGCAGTACTTC.

The chain recombines TRBV27 with TRBJ2-7, with 9 bases identical to TRBD2. This CDR3 is 16 amino acids long. Germline trimming cut 1 base from V and 4 bases from J; bases unmatched to any gene: 8. Germline CDR1 is MNHEY and CDR2 is SMNVEV (reference sequence). The CDR3 DNA follows: TGTGCCAGCAGTTTATATGGTAGCGGGAGCCTTTACGAGCAGTACTTC. Protein: CASSLYGSGSLYEQYF.

The chain joins TRBV5-8 to TRBJ2-1; no firm D call. This CDR3 is 13 amino acids long. Trimming stripped 2 bases from V and 4 bases from J, with 7 bases between. Germline V gene data show CDR1 as SGHTS and CDR2 as YDEGEE. CDR3 sequence (DNA): TGTGCCAGCAGCTTATCCGGGTACAATGAGCAGTTCTTC. It is translated as CASSLSGYNEQFF.

Comment on this clone: This likely came from a read error, as a far larger clone is one base away. This chain links TRBV28 with TRBJ2-2; 11 nucleotides agree with TRBD1. Germline CDR1 and CDR2: MDHEN and SYDVKM. The CDR3 loop spans 16 amino acids. In DNA, the CDR3 is TGTGCCAGCAGCCCGGACAGGGGGCTTCCCACCGGGGAGCTGCTTTTT. As protein: CASSPDRGLPTGELLF.

This chain connects TRBV5-6 to TRBJ2-5; TRBD1 is a possible D gene (6 bases). The CDR3 extends over 15 amino acids. Germline CDR1 SGHDT, CDR2 YYEEEE. Trimming removed 4 bases at V and 4 bases at J, with 17 bases between. CDR3 residues: CASSTLNRVAETQYF. The CDR3 coding sequence is TGTGCCAGCAGCACCCTCAACAGGGTCGCAGAGACCCAGTACTTC.

In this sample, this clone turned up many times. The same CDR3 is also encoded by other DNA sequences in this sample. The chain links TRBV7-9 to TRBJ2-5; D is unresolved. CDR3 size: 15 residues. Germline V CDR1 and CDR2: SEHNR, FQNEAQ (reference sequence). Trimming removed 5 bases from V and 0 bases from J, with 13 bases in between. CDR3 residues: CASSQQREYQETQYF. CDR3 sequence (DNA): TGTGCCAGCAGCCAACAAAGGGAATACCAAGAGACCCAGTACTTC.

This chain joins TRBV7-2 and TRBJ2-1; no definite D call. Germline loops: CDR1 SGHTA, CDR2 FQGNSA. The V and J ends lost 0 bases and 10 bases respectively, with 7 bases between them. This CDR3 contains 12 residues. The CDR3 here is CASSLAGVEQFF. The CDR3 DNA reads TGTGCCAGCAGCTTAGCCGGAGTCGAGCAGTTCTTC. The whole variable domain, filled in from reference TRBV7-2 and TRBJ2-1, reads GAGVSQSPSNKVTEKGKDVELRCDPISGHTALYWYRQSLGQGLEFLIYFQGNSAPDKSGLPSDRFSAERTGGSVSTLTIQRTQQEDSAVYLCASSLAGVEQFFGPGTRLTVL.

The V and J genes are TRBV4-1 and TRBJ1-5, with a possible D match to TRBD1 (6 bases). Trimming shortened V by 0 bases and J by 6 bases, and 12 bases separated the two germline ends. Germline values: CDR1 MGHRA, CDR2 YSYEKL. The CDR3 length is 15 residues. The CDR3 here is CASSQDGTRGQPQHF. The CDR3 region has the DNA TGCGCCAGCAGCCAAGACGGGACACGAGGTCAGCCCCAGCATTTT.

The genes are TRBV7-8 and TRBJ2-4; D remains ambiguous. Trimming stripped 4 bases from V and 2 bases from J, with 6 bases between. Germline values: CDR1 SGHVS, CDR2 FQNEAQ. This CDR3 contains 13 residues. The CDR3, as DNA: TGTGCCAGCAGCTCTCCCTCCAAAAACATTCAGTACTTC. It specifies CASSSPSKNIQYF.

V and J are TRBV5-1 and TRBJ2-2; weak D call: TRBD2 (6 bases). Per germline, CDR1 SGHRS and CDR2 YFSETQ. The CDR3 consists of 15 residues. Trimming removed 2 bases at V and 9 bases at J, with 17 bases between. The CDR3 nucleotides read TGCGCCAGCAGCTTTACTAGCTCCGGTATTAGGGAGCTGTTTTTT. Translation: CASSFTSSGIRELFF.

V usage is TRBV2 and J usage is TRBJ1-1, with 10 positions matching TRBD1. V dropped 2 bases and J dropped 5; count of bases not matched to a gene: 8. Germline values: CDR1 SNHLY, CDR2 FYNNEI. The CDR3 has 16 amino acids. The CDR3: CASSESRDRGWTEAFF. The DNA of the CDR3 is TGTGCCAGCAGTGAATCGCGGGACAGGGGTTGGACTGAAGCTTTCTTT.

This sequence joins TRBV7-7 and TRBJ2-1; D is possibly TRBD1 or TRBD2 (5 bases each). The germline V gene encodes CDR1 SSHAT and CDR2 FNYEAQ (reference sequence). V was shortened by 5 bases and J by 8 bases, with 13 bases between the two germline ends. The CDR3 extends over 13 amino acids. The DNA for the CDR3 is TGTGCCAGCAGCCCGTCCGGGGCCGATGAGCAGTTCTTC. It is translated as CASSPSGADEQFF. Variable domain in full (rest from reference TRBV7-7 and TRBJ2-1): GAGVSQSPRYKVTKRGQDVTLRCDPISSHATLYWYQQALGQGPEFLTYFNYEAQPDKSGLPSDRFSAERPEGSISTLTIQRTEQRDSAMYRCASSPSGADEQFFGPGTRLTVL.

This clone was observed at least ten times. This chain links TRBV29-1 with TRBJ2-1, with a possible D match to TRBD1 (6 bases). The CDR3 consists of 13 residues. From germline, CDR1 is SQVTM and CDR2 ANQGSEA. The V and J ends lost 7 bases and 4 bases respectively, with 14 bases between them. Written as DNA, the CDR3 is TGCAGCGGTGGCCTTAGGGGGTACAATGAGCAGTTCTTC. Its protein is CSGGLRGYNEQFF.

The chain is built from TRBV10-1 and TRBJ2-5; tentative D call: TRBD2 (5 bases). The germline CDR1 and CDR2 sequences are WNHNN and SYGVQD (reference sequence). Trimming stripped 4 bases from V and 5 bases from J, with 11 bases between. This CDR3 region has 13 residues. CDR3 DNA sequence: TGCGCCAGCAGTGGACGGGGTTGGGAGACCCAGTACTTC. Protein sequence: CASSGRGWETQYF.